This T cell receptor (beta chain) was documented in a study of T-cell memory formation after mild COVID-19. Turning to the study itself: Largely donor-specific sequence clusters came from two donors. General observations from the study: Prior to infection, memory already included some responding clones, suggesting cross-reactive memory joined.

cDNA libraries for TCR alpha and TCR beta, carrying sample barcodes and UMIs, came from 5'RACE with constant-segment primers. TCRdb ran MiXCR on the 5' RACE reads and lists one entry per CDR3 protein. The sample has around 370,000 distinct CDR3 sequences, around 21% seen once. This CDR3 region has 14 residues. Looked up from germline, CDR1 is DFQATT and CDR2 is SNEGSKA (reference sequence). The ends were cut back, 6 bases at V and 5 bases at J, with 19 bases in the middle. Of note for this clonotype: No antigen is known for it.

V usage is TRBV20-1 and J usage is TRBJ1-2; no reliable D call. The sequenced material came from PBMCs or a T cell subset sorted from them (not recorded which). This TCR came from an adult woman who had mild COVID-19 (a few samples of this study predate the infection). Cell type and time point are not known. The DNA of the CDR3 is TGCAGTGCAGTAAACCGCCAGGTCCGGTATGGCTACACCTTC. It encodes CSAVNRQVRYGYTF.